This T cell receptor beta chain came from a study of identical twins. TCRdb independently ran MiXCR on the 5' RACE reads; one entry per CDR3 protein. Of roughly 240,000 distinct CDR3 sequences in the sample, approximately 8% are singletons; the top ten hold under 7%. V was clipped by 4 bases and J by 4 bases, with 13 bases between them. The CDR3 is 15 residues long. In germline, CDR1 is WSHSY, CDR2 SAAADI. This clonotype was observed a few times. This sample also belongs to another study, concerning yellow fever vaccine responses in identical twins.

The clonotype was recovered from a woman aged 18-30 years in good health. V is TRBV10-2 and J is TRBJ2-2, with D tentatively TRBD1 or TRBD2 (6 bases each). Source material: CD8+ T cells sorted from blood. This chain's CDR3 is CASSVRLGGTGELFF. As DNA, the CDR3 is TGCGCCAGCAGTGTCAGACTAGGGGGCACCGGGGAGCTGTTTTTT.